The 24 T cell receptor beta chains reported below all come from one sample, sequenced in a study of cytomegalovirus exposure and HLA in healthy donors. PCR was performed using 60 Vbeta and 13 Jbeta primers. The protocol was immunoSEQ multiplex PCR, while the TCRdb copy is restricted to in-frame clones and leaves out a portion. The table lists under 250,000 clones, around 77% of them singletons. Sequencing input: PBMCs. The receptors were gathered from a woman aged 30 to 39 in good health and CMV-seronegative.

This clone was seen a single time. The chain combines TRBV5-6 with TRBJ2-5, with a weak D call TRBD2 (5 bases). Germline-derived CDR1 and CDR2 are SGHDT and YYEEEE. The CDR3 spans 15 residues. The V and J ends lost 1 base and 7 bases respectively, with 17 bases between them. The CDR3 nucleotides read TGTGCCAGCAGCTTGTCAGGAAACGGGGTGGTGACCCAGTACTTC. Amino acid sequence: CASSLSGNGVVTQYF.

The chain employs TRBV7-9 and TRBJ2-1, with D unclear. Germline V gene data show CDR1 as SEHNR and CDR2 as FQNEAQ (reference sequence). This CDR3 has 13 amino acids. V lost 0 bases, J lost 11 bases, and 11 bases lay in between. The CDR3 here is CASSLAELGKQFF. CDR3 DNA: TGTGCCAGCAGCTTAGCGGAGTTGGGTAAGCAGTTCTTC.

The gene calls are TRBV11-2 and TRBJ2-7; D perhaps matches TRBD2 (6 bases). Germline CDR1 is SGHAT and CDR2 is FQNNGV. V was clipped by 8 bases and J by 1 base, with 21 bases between them. This CDR3 comprises 16 residues. CDR3 sequence reads: CASSRGTRGNSYEQYF. CDR3 nucleotide sequence: TGTGCCAGCTCTCGGGGGACGAGGGGAAATTCCTACGAGCAGTACTTC.

The CDR3 coding sequence is TGTGCCTGGAGCCACGGCACAGGGGTCAGGGAGACCCAGTACTTC. Translating gives CAWSHGTGVRETQYF. The J gene is TRBJ2-5, the V gene TRBV30; 7 positions match TRBD1. Losses at the gene ends were 3 bases for V and 5 bases for J; bases not matched to a gene: 12. CDR1 and CDR2 from the germline V gene are GTSNPN and SVGIG (reference sequence). The CDR3 runs 15 residues.

The genes are TRBV6-1 and TRBJ1-1; TRBD1 might be the D (6 bases). The V end was cut by 1 base, the J end by 6 bases, with 12 bases between. The CDR3 runs 14 residues. CDR1 and CDR2 (germline): MNHNS, SASEGT. CDR3 sequence: CASSEVLGAPEAFF. The CDR3 DNA reads TGTGCCAGCAGTGAAGTTTTGGGGGCTCCTGAAGCTTTCTTT.

This clone was recorded only once. The rearrangement uses TRBV14 and TRBJ1-2; D gene uncertain. Germline CDR1 is SGHDN and CDR2 is FVKESK. The V gene lost 0 bases and the J gene lost 1 base, with 9 bases spanning the gap. The length of the CDR3 is 15 residues. The CDR3 DNA is TGTGCCAGCAGCCAAGATAGCGCCAGTAACTATGGCTACACCTTC. It specifies CASSQDSASNYGYTF. Full variable domain (missing parts from reference TRBV14 and TRBJ1-2): EAGVTQFPSHSVIEKGQTVTLRCDPISGHDNLYWYRRVMGKEIKFLLHFVKESKQDESGMPNNRFLAERTGGTYSTLKVQPAELEDSGVYFCASSQDSASNYGYTFGSGTRLTVV.

CDR3 protein: CASSVQRWETRGLGQPQHF. CDR3 nucleotides: TGTGCCAGCAGTGTCCAAAGGTGGGAGACCAGGGGCCTCGGCCAGCCCCAGCATTTT. This rearrangement joins TRBV28 to TRBJ1-5; D may be TRBD1 (6 bases). This CDR3 is built from 19 residues. V was pared by 5 bases and J by 7 bases, with 30 bases between. The germline V gene encodes CDR1 MDHEN and CDR2 SYDVKM.

The chain combines TRBV6-6 with TRBJ1-1; D is ambiguous. The CDR3 is made up of 14 amino acids. Per germline, CDR1 MNHNY and CDR2 SVGAGI (reference sequence). With 1 base removed from V and 11 bases from J, the gap between germline ends came to 17 bases. The CDR3, as DNA: TGTGCCAGCAGTTACTTAGCTAGCGGGCTGAGTGCTTTCTTT. It codes for CASSYLASGLSAFF.

The rearrangement uses TRBV9 and TRBJ2-1, with TRBD2 matching over 9 bases. There are 15 residues in the CDR3. Germline assignment: CDR1 SGDLS and CDR2 YYNGEE. J lost 7 bases, V lost 0 bases, and 5 bases had no gene match. CDR3 nucleotide sequence: TGTGCCAGCAGCGTAGGCGGGGGGGTTGGGAATGAGCAGTTCTTC. Its translation: CASSVGGGVGNEQFF.

This clone appeared a single time. The CDR3 sequence is CASSLDGGGPYEQYF. CDR3 in DNA: TGCGCCAGCAGCTTGGATGGGGGGGGCCCCTACGAGCAGTACTTC. The chain employs TRBV5-1 and TRBJ2-7, with D possibly being TRBD2 (7 bases). In germline, CDR1 is SGHRS, CDR2 YFSETQ. CDR3 length: 15 amino acids. Trimming removed 0 bases at V and 2 bases at J, with 12 bases between.

This sequence joins TRBV6-5 and TRBJ2-1; 7 bases are a match to TRBD1. Germline V gene data show CDR1 as MNHEY and CDR2 as SVGAGI. Trimming took 6 bases from V and 5 from J; bases not matched to a gene: 7. The CDR3 has 14 residues. In DNA, the CDR3 is TGTGCCAGCAGCCGTTACGGGACAGACAATGAGCAGTTCTTC. Protein product: CASSRYGTDNEQFF.

The chain has TRBV11-2 and TRBJ1-3; TRBD1 aligns across 10 bases. The CDR3 sequence is 16 residues long. V shed 5 bases, J shed 3 bases, and the junction held 7 bases outside the gene matches. Germline CDR1 is SGHAT and CDR2 is FQNNGV. The CDR3 DNA reads as TGTGCCAGCAGCCCCGACAGGGGGCTGAGTGGAAACACCATATATTTT. This encodes CASSPDRGLSGNTIYF.

For the CDR3, the DNA is TGTGCCAGCAGTGACCCGACAGGGGCAGATACGCAGTATTTT. It encodes CASSDPTGADTQYF. The chain combines TRBV25-1 with TRBJ2-3; 8 bases fit TRBD1. Looked up from germline, CDR1 is MGHDK and CDR2 is SYGVNS. The CDR3 length is 14 residues. V was clipped by 3 bases and J by 4 bases; unmatched bases: 3.

The V gene is TRBV14, the J gene TRBJ1-2; no definite D call. Germline V lookup: CDR1 SGHDN, CDR2 FVKESK. V lost 4 bases, J lost 8 bases, and 17 bases lay in between. The CDR3 runs 14 residues. CDR3 in DNA: TGTGCCAGCAGCCTCGGGAGGGCCCCGCTGGGCTACACCTTC. Protein sequence: CASSLGRAPLGYTF.

This clone was observed once. The J gene is TRBJ1-4, the V gene TRBV5-1; maybe TRBD1 (5 bases). The V gene lost 4 bases and the J gene lost 3 bases, with 16 bases spanning the gap. The CDR3 has 16 residues. CDR1 and CDR2 (germline): SGHRS, YFSETQ. Here the CDR3 reads CASSRSPTEPNEKLFF. The CDR3 nucleotides are TGCGCCAGCAGCAGAAGTCCGACAGAGCCTAATGAAAAACTGTTTTTT.

Turning to this clone: The junction departs from germline at one end; a sequencing error may be responsible. This chain uses TRBV7-3 with TRBJ1-2, with D possibly matching TRBD1 (5 bases). The CDR3 loop spans 15 amino acids. Looked up from germline, CDR1 is SGHTA and CDR2 is FQGTGA. The CDR3 here is CASSLGEQEPGGYPF. In nucleotides, the CDR3 is TGTGCCAGCAGCTTAGGGGAACAGGAACCGGGAGGCTACCCCTTC. Supplemented by reference TRBV7-3 and TRBJ1-2, the full variable domain reads GAGVSQTPSNKVTEKGKYVELRCDPISGHTALYWYRQSLGQGPEFLIYFQGTGAADDSGLPNDRFFAVRPEGSVSTLKIQRTERGDSAVYLCASSLGEQEPGGYPFGSGTRLTVV.

This sequence joins TRBV2 and TRBJ1-5; D unclear. Looked up from germline, CDR1 is SNHLY and CDR2 is FYNNEI. Trimming cost V 5 bases and J 0 bases, with 11 bases left between them. CDR3 length equals 15 residues. The CDR3 DNA is TGTGCCAGCAGTTCAGGAATTGATAGCAATCAGCCCCAGCATTTT. Translated, it gives CASSSGIDSNQPQHF.

This chain's CDR3 is CASSLFGGPFEAFF. The CDR3 nucleotides are TGTGCCAGCAGTTTATTCGGGGGGCCGTTTGAAGCTTTCTTT. The chain carries TRBV27 and TRBJ1-1; weak D call: TRBD1 (6 bases). V lost 1 base, J lost 7 bases, and 13 bases lay in between. The CDR3 runs 14 residues. The germline V gene has CDR1 MNHEY and CDR2 SMNVEV (reference sequence).

V is TRBV5-1 and J is TRBJ2-7, with 10 bases lining up with TRBD2. After removal of 1 base from V and 5 bases from J, the junction contained 6 bases not matched to a gene. Germline loops: CDR1 SGHRS, CDR2 YFSETQ. This CDR3 spans 15 amino acids. CDR3 in amino acids: CASSLTSGALNEQYF. The CDR3, as DNA: TGCGCCAGCAGCTTGACTAGCGGGGCTTTAAACGAGCAGTACTTC.

This chain links TRBV6-5 with TRBJ2-7; D is unresolved. Deletions cut 0 bases from V and 3 bases from J, with 6 bases between. This CDR3 spans 13 amino acids. Germline V lookup: CDR1 MNHEY, CDR2 SVGAGI. The CDR3 DNA is TGTGCCAGCAGTTACTCAACTTTCTACGAGCAGTACTTC. Amino acid sequence: CASSYSTFYEQYF.

The V call is TRBV23-1, the J call TRBJ2-6; 8 bases are a match to TRBD1. TRBV23-1 is sorted into the ORF group, with uncertain function. V was clipped by 7 bases and J by 0 bases; unmatched bases: 8. The CDR3 extends over 17 amino acids. In DNA, the CDR3 is TGCGCCAGCAAGCCGGGACAGGTTGACTCTGGGGCCAACGTCCTGACTTTC. Its translation is CASKPGQVDSGANVLTF.

The chain employs TRBV28 and TRBJ2-2; 7 bases are a match to TRBD2. CDR3 size: 15 residues. Germline trimming cut 3 bases from V and 3 bases from J; bases unmatched to any gene: 4. Germline V gene data show CDR1 as MDHEN and CDR2 as SYDVKM. This CDR3 is CASSFGGSDTGELFF. Here the CDR3 DNA reads TGTGCCAGCAGTTTTGGCGGGAGTGACACCGGGGAGCTGTTTTTT.

This sequence joins TRBV5-6 and TRBJ1-2; D gene uncertain. Trimming cost V 0 bases and J 4 bases, with 10 bases left between them. CDR1 and CDR2 (germline): SGHDT, YYEEEE. This CDR3 has 14 amino acids. The CDR3 loop reads CASSLDWASYGYTF. The DNA for the CDR3 is TGTGCCAGCAGCTTGGACTGGGCAAGCTATGGCTACACCTTC.

The DNA for the CDR3 is TGTGCCAGCAGCCAAGGAGTCGGTTCGAATCAGCCCCAGCATTTT. It translates to CASSQGVGSNQPQHF. The rearrangement uses TRBV4-2 and TRBJ1-5; D not resolved. V was trimmed by 1 base and J by 4 bases, leaving 11 bases between them. Germline V gene lookup returns CDR1 LGHNA and CDR2 YNFKEQ. CDR3 length: 15 residues.